Listed below are T cell receptor beta chains from one sample, sequenced in a study. From the 5' RACE reads, TCRdb called clonotypes with MiXCR, one entry per CDR3 protein. This table has tens of thousands of distinct CDR3 sequences, around 26% appearing once. The sample was naive CD4+ T cells sorted from blood. The source of these receptors is a female donor with breast cancer. Each CDR3 is given without its conserved first and last residue. A D gene is named only where the DNA matches it firmly.

d_gene	v_gene	j_gene	CDR3aa
TRBD2	TRBV12-3/TRBV12-4	TRBJ2-5	ASSPGTSGSVETQY
-	TRBV5-8	TRBJ2-5	ASSGRTGMGETQY
-	TRBV12-3/TRBV12-4	TRBJ2-5	ASSGLQTQY
-	TRBV29-1	TRBJ2-1	SVESGAGYNEQF
TRBD1	TRBV7-2	TRBJ2-5	ASSLYGTEGQETQY
-	TRBV5-1	TRBJ1-5	ASSLEGMSQPQH
-	TRBV6-6	TRBJ1-1	ASSYHPNTEAF
-	TRBV24-1	TRBJ2-1	ASSTGPSSYNEQF
-	TRBV6-1	TRBJ2-5	ASSEPGLGETQY
-	TRBV7-9	TRBJ1-2	ASSIGQYGYT
-	TRBV7-9	TRBJ1-1	ASSRELVWRTEAF
-	TRBV7-2	TRBJ2-3	ASILWTTDTQY
-	TRBV6-2/TRBV6-3	TRBJ2-1	ASSSRERNEQF
-	TRBV20-1	TRBJ1-1	SGNRVGGTEAF
-	TRBV29-1	TRBJ2-3	SVESNGYSTDTQY
-	TRBV6-6	TRBJ2-5	ASSYPRGPGMVETQY
TRBD2	TRBV7-9	TRBJ2-1	ASSSGLAEGHEQF
-	TRBV6-6	TRBJ1-5	ASSFGGQGQPQH
-	TRBV15	TRBJ2-1	ATSKLRDTDNGQF
TRBD1	TRBV10-1	TRBJ2-3	ASSKLGGKDTQY
-	TRBV27	TRBJ2-3	ASKLLLAADTQY
TRBD2	TRBV3-1	TRBJ2-7	ASSQELAGAYEQY
TRBD1	TRBV20-1	TRBJ1-1	SARALSLNRGGTEAF
-	TRBV20-1	TRBJ1-5	GARVRQSNQPQH
-	TRBV9	TRBJ2-2	ASSFLPRENTGELF
TRBD2	TRBV20-1	TRBJ2-5	SALAGEETQY
-	TRBV27	TRBJ1-1	ASSPRVATEAF
TRBD2	TRBV4-1	TRBJ2-7	ASSPGLAGTTYEQY
TRBD1	TRBV28	TRBJ2-5	ASSLTGTVETQY
TRBD1	TRBV6-2/TRBV6-3	TRBJ1-4	ASSYRPGGAAEKLF
TRBD2	TRBV25-1	TRBJ2-7	ASSDYGSGGYEQY
-	TRBV20-1	TRBJ2-7	SARVWAGEQY
-	TRBV7-3	TRBJ1-2	ASTFGGGYGDT
-	TRBV12-3/TRBV12-4	TRBJ2-1	ASRGPAYNEQF
-	TRBV5-1	TRBJ1-2	ASSLDPSYGYT
-	TRBV20-1	TRBJ1-1	SAGRGAGTEAF
-	TRBV29-1	TRBJ2-7	SVERDTHSSYEQY
-	TRBV7-3	TRBJ2-3	ASSLRQGSTDTQY
-	TRBV12-3/TRBV12-4	TRBJ1-1	ASSLDGVWGTEAF
-	TRBV6-5	TRBJ2-5	ASSPWTDQETQY
TRBD1	TRBV3-1	TRBJ2-5	ASSPGQEETQY
TRBD1	TRBV27	TRBJ2-3	ASSPDRDETDTQY
-	TRBV20-1	TRBJ2-7	SARPRGPGYYEQY
-	TRBV5-1	TRBJ1-2	ASSSTIPARTNYGYT
-	TRBV28	TRBJ1-1	ASSFRGRGDTEAF
-	TRBV20-1	TRBJ2-1	SARDALGDEQF
-	TRBV25-1	TRBJ2-6	ASSEWGAGANVLT
-	TRBV20-1	TRBJ2-3	SARDRENRADTQY